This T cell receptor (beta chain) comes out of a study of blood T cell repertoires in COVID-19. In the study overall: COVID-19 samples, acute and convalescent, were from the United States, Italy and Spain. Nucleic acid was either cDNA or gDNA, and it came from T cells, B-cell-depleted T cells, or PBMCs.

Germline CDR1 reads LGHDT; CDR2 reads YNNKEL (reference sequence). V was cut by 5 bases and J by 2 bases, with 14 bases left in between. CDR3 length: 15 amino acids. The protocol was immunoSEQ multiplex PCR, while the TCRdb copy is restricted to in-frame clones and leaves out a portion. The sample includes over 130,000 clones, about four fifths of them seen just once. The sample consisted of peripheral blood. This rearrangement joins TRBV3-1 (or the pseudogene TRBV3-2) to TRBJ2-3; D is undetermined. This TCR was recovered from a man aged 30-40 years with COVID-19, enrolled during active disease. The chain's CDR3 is CASSSNPTNTDTQYF. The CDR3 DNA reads TGTGCCAGCAGCTCCAATCCTACTAACACAGATACGCAGTATTTT.